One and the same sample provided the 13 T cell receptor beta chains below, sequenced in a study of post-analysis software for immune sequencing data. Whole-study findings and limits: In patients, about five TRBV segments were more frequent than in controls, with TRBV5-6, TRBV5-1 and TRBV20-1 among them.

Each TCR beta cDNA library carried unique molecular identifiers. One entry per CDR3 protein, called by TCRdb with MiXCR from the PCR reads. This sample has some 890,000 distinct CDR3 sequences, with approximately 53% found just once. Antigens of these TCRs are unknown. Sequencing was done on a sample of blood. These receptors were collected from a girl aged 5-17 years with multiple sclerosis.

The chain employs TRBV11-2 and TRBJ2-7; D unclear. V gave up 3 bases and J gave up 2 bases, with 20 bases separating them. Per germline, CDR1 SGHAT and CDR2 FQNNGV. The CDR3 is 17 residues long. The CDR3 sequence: CASSFSSGKSSAYEQYF. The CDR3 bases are TGTGCCAGCAGCTTCTCGTCTGGTAAATCGTCGGCCTACGAGCAGTACTTC.

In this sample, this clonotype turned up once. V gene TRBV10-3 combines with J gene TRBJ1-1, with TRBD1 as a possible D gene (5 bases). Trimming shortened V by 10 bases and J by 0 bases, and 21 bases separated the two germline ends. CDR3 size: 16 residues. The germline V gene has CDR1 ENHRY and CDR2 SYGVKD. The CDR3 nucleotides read TGTGCCACCATGATTTCACGACAGAGCATGAACACTGAAGCTTTCTTT. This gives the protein CATMISRQSMNTEAFF.

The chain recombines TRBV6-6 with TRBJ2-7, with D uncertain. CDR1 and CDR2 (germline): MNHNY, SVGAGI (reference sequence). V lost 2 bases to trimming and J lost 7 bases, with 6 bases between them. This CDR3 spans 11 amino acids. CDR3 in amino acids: CASSYETEQYF. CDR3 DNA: TGTGCCAGCAGTTACGAGACGGAGCAGTACTTC.

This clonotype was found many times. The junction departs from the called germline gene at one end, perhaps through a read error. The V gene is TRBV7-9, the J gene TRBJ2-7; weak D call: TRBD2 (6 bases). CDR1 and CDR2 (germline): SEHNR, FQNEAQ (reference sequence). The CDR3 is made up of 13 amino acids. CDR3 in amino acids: CASSLGTGGEQYF. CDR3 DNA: TGCGCCAGCAGCTTGGGGACCGGGGGCGAGCAGTACTTC.

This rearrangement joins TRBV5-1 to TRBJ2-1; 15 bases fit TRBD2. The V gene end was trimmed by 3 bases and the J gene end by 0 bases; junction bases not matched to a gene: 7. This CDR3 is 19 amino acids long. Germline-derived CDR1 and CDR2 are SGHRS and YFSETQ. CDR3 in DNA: TGCGCCAGCAGCTCTGGCGGACTAGCGGGGGGGAGCTCCTACAATGAGCAGTTCTTC. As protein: CASSSGGLAGGSSYNEQFF.

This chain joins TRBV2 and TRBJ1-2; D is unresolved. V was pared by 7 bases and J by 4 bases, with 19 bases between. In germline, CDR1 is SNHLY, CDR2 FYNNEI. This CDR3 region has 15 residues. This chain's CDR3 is CASMSRTSRGYGYTF. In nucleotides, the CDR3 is TGTGCCAGCATGTCCCGGACGTCCCGGGGCTATGGCTACACCTTC.

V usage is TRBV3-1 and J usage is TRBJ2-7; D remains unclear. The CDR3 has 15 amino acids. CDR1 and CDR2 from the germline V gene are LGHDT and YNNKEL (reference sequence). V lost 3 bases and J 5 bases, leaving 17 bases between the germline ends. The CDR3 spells CASSQARDYRDEQYF. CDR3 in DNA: TGTGCCAGCAGCCAGGCAAGAGATTATCGAGACGAGCAGTACTTC.

DNA for the CDR3: TGTGCCAGCAGCTTCGATCACAGCCTGCCGGGCTACACCTTC. It codes for CASSFDHSLPGYTF. The chain links TRBV5-5 to TRBJ1-2; the D is unclear. Germline CDR1 reads SGHKS; CDR2 reads YYEKEE (reference sequence). The V end was cut by 2 bases, the J end by 8 bases, with 16 bases between. This CDR3 is built from 14 residues. The full variable domain, completed using reference TRBV5-5 and TRBJ1-2, is DAGVTQSPTHLIKTRGQQVTLRCSPISGHKSVSWYQQVLGQGPQFIFQYYEKEERGRGNFPDRFSARQFPNYSSELNVNALLLGDSALYLCASSFDHSLPGYTFGSGTRLTVV.

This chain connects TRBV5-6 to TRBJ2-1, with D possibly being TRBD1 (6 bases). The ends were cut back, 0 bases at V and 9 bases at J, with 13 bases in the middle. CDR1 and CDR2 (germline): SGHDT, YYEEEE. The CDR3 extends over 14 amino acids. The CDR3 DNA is TGTGCCAGCAGCTTGGTACACAGGGCTGGTGAGCAGTTCTTC. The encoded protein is CASSLVHRAGEQFF.

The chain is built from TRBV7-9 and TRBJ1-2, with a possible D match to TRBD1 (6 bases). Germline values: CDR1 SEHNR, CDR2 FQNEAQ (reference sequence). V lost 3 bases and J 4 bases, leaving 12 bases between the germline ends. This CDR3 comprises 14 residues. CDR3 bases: TGTGCCAGCAGCTTCAGGGGCAGGGGCTATGGCTACACCTTC. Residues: CASSFRGRGYGYTF.

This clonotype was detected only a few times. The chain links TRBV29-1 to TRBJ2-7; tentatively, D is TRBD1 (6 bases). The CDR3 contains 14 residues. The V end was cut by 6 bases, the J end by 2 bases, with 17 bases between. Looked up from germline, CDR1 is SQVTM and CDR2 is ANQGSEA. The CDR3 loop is CSVLEQGSPYEQYF. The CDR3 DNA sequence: TGCAGCGTCCTGGAGCAGGGGAGCCCCTACGAGCAGTACTTC.

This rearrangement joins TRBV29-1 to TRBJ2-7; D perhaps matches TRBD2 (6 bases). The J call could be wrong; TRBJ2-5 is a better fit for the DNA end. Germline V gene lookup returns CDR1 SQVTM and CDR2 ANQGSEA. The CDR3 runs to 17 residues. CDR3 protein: CSVEDRFGAGRAKTQYF. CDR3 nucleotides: TGCAGCGTTGAAGATCGGTTCGGTGCGGGGCGAGCGAAGACCCAGTACTTC.

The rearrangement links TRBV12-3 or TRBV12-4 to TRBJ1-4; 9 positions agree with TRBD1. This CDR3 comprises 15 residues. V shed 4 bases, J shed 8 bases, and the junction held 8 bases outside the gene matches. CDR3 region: CASSSTGGKGEKLFF. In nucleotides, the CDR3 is TGTGCCAGCAGTTCGACAGGGGGAAAGGGAGAAAAACTGTTTTTT.